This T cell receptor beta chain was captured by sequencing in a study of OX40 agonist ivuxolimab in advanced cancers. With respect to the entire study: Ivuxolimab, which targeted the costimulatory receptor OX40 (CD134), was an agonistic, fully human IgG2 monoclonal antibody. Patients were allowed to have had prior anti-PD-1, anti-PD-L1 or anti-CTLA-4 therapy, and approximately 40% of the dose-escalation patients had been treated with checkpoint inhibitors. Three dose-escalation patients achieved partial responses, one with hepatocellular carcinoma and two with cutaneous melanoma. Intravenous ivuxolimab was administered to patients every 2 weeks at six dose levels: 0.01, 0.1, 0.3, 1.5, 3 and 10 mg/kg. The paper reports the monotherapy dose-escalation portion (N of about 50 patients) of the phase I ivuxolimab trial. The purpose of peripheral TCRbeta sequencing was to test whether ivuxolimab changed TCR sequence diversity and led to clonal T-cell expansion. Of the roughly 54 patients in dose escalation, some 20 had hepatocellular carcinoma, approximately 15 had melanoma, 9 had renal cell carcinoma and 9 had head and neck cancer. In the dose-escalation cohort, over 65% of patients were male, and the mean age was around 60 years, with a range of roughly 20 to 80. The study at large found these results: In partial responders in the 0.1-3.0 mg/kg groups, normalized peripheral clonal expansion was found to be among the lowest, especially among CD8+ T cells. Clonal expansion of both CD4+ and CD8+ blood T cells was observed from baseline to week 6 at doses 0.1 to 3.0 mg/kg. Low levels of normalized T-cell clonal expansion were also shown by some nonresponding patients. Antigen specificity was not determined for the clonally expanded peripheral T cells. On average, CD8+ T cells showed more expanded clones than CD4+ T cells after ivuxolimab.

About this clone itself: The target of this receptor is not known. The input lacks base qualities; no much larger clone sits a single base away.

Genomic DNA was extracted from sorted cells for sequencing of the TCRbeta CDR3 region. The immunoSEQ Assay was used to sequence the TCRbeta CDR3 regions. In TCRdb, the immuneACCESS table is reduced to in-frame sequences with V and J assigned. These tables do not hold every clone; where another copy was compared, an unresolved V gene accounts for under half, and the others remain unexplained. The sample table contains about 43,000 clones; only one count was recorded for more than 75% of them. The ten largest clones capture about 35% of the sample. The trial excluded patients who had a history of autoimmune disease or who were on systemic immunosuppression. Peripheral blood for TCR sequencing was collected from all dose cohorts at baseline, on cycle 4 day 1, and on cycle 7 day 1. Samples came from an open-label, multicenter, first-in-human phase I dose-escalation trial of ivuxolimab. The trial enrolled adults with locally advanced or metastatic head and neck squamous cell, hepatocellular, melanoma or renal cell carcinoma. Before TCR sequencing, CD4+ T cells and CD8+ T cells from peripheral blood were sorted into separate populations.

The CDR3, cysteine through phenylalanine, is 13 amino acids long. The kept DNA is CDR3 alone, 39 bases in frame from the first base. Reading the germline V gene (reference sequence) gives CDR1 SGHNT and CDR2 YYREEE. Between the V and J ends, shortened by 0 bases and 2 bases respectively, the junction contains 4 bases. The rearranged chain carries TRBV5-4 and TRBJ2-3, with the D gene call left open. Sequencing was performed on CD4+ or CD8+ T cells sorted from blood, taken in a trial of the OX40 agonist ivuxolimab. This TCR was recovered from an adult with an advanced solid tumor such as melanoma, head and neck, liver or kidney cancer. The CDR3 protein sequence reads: CASSLDFTDTQYF. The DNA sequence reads TGTGCCAGCAGCTTGGACTTCACAGATACGCAGTATTTT.